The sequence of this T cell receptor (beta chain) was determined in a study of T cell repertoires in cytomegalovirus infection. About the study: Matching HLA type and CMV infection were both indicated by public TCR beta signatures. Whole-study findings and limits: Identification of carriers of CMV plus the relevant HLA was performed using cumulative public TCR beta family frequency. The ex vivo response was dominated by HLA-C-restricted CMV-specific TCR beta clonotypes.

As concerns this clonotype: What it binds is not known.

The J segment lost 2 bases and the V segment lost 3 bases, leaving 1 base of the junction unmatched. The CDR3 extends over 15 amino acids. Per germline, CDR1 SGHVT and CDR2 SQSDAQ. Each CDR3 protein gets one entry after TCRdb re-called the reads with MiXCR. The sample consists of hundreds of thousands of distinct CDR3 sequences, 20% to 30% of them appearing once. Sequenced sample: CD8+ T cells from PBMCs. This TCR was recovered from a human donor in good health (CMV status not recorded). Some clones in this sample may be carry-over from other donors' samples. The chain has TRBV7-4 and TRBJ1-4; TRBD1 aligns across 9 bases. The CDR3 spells CASSFGQGTNEKLFF. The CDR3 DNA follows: TGTGCCAGCAGCTTTGGACAGGGGACTAATGAAAAACTGTTTTTT.